Each of the 27 T cell receptor beta chains below was sequenced from the same sample in a study of beta chain features in type 1 diabetes. Notes on the study in general: TCRB CDR3s were moderately but significantly shorter in Type 1 diabetes patients in all four CD4+ subsets.

The antigens these receptors bind are not known. Expressed TCRB transcripts were sequenced after all isolated RNA was converted to cDNA. Clones were read by immunoSEQ multiplex PCR, and TCRdb kept only the in-frame ones, dropping some. The sample carries around 130,000 clones, 9% recorded once. The sequenced sample consisted of central memory CD4+ T cells from blood. The receptors derive from a man aged 30 to 39 with type 1 diabetes.

In this sample, this clone turned up a few times. This rearrangement joins TRBV29-1 to TRBJ2-2; D gene unclear. Looked up from germline, CDR1 is SQVTM and CDR2 is ANQGSEA. This CDR3 contains 14 residues. The V gene lost 4 bases and the J gene lost 0 bases, with 9 bases spanning the gap. CDR3 nucleotides: TGCAGCGTTGCAGGCGAAACGAACACCGGGGAGCTGTTTTTT. It is translated as CSVAGETNTGELFF.

This clone was detected ten times or more. The V call is TRBV13, the J call TRBJ2-1; unclear D gene. The germline V gene encodes CDR1 PRHDT and CDR2 FYEKMQ (reference sequence). The V gene lost 2 bases and the J gene lost 5 bases, with 7 bases spanning the gap. There are 13 residues in the CDR3. The CDR3 loop is CASSLRSNNEQFF. The CDR3 nucleotides read TGTGCCAGCAGCTTACGAAGCAACAATGAGCAGTTCTTC.

This clone has just a few counts. This sequence joins TRBV2 and TRBJ1-3, with D tentatively TRBD1 (6 bases). Germline lookup yields CDR1 SNHLY and CDR2 FYNNEI. V lost 6 bases and J 0 bases, leaving 15 bases between the germline ends. The CDR3 covers 16 residues. DNA for the CDR3: TGTGCCAGCAGGATACAGGGTATTCTCTCTGGAAACACCATATATTTT. This encodes CASRIQGILSGNTIYF.

V usage is TRBV2 and J usage is TRBJ1-5, with 10 positions matching TRBD1. V dropped 5 bases and J dropped 7; count of bases not matched to a gene: 8. CDR1 SNHLY and CDR2 FYNNEI come from the germline V gene. The CDR3 runs 15 residues. CDR3 in amino acids: CASSTTGGHRQPQHF. CDR3 in DNA: TGTGCCAGCAGTACGACAGGGGGCCATCGGCAGCCCCAGCATTTT.

The CDR3 DNA is TGTGCCAGCAGGGACACATCATGGGAGACCCAGTACTTC. This sequence encodes CASRDTSWETQYF. The genes are TRBV27 and TRBJ2-5; possibly TRBD1 for D (5 bases). The CDR3 is made up of 13 amino acids. Germline loops: CDR1 MNHEY, CDR2 SMNVEV (reference sequence). Trimming shortened V by 6 bases and J by 5 bases, and 13 bases separated the two germline ends.

This clone turned up a few times. The chain joins TRBV30 to TRBJ2-1, with 11 bases aligning to TRBD2. The CDR3 loop spans 12 amino acids. Germline assignment: CDR1 GTSNPN and CDR2 SVGIG (reference sequence). Trimming cost V 4 bases and J 10 bases; bases outside gene matches: 3. In nucleotides, the CDR3 is TGTGCCTGGACTAGCGGGGGGCCCGAGCAGTTCTTC. Its protein is CAWTSGGPEQFF.

CDR3 DNA sequence: TGTGCCAGTAGTCCTTCCGGGAGAAGAGCTAACTATGGCTACACCTTC. Translating gives CASSPSGRRANYGYTF. J is TRBJ1-2 and V is TRBV19; D is ambiguous. Germline V lookup: CDR1 LNHDA, CDR2 SQIVND (reference sequence). The CDR3 is 16 amino acids. V lost 5 bases and J lost 0, with 16 bases in between.

The chain combines TRBV28 with TRBJ2-3, with D maybe TRBD1 (6 bases). Trimming left V 10 bases short and J 6 bases short, with 23 bases between. This CDR3 spans 15 amino acids. In germline, CDR1 is MDHEN, CDR2 SYDVKM. Here the CDR3 DNA reads TGTGCCACCTCACGTTTGGGGGCTGAGTCGGATACGCAGTATTTT. Protein product: CATSRLGAESDTQYF.

The chain joins TRBV4-2 to TRBJ2-3; 7 nucleotides match TRBD1. The CDR3 runs 15 residues. Germline loops: CDR1 LGHNA, CDR2 YNFKEQ. The V and J ends lost 1 base and 5 bases, in that order; junction bases with no gene match: 6. The DNA of the CDR3 is TGTGCCAGCAGCCAAGGACAGGGAATAAGAGATACGCAGTATTTT. Translated: CASSQGQGIRDTQYF.

This clone was seen only a few times. This chain links TRBV9 with TRBJ1-1; the match to TRBD1 covers 7 bases. Germline trimming cut 4 bases from V and 2 bases from J; bases unmatched to any gene: 5. CDR1 SGDLS and CDR2 YYNGEE come from the germline V gene. This CDR3 spans 14 amino acids. The CDR3, as DNA: TGTGCCAGCAGCCCCTGGGACAGTAACACTGAAGCTTTCTTT. It yields the protein CASSPWDSNTEAFF.

The chain combines TRBV5-4 with TRBJ2-7; 12 nucleotides agree with TRBD2. The CDR3 is 16 residues long. V shed 4 bases, J shed 3 bases, and the junction held 8 bases outside the gene matches. Germline V gene sequence: CDR1 SGHNT, CDR2 YYREEE (reference sequence). The CDR3 spells CASSPTSGGAFYEQYF. The CDR3 region has the DNA TGTGCCAGCAGCCCGACTAGCGGGGGTGCCTTCTACGAGCAGTACTTC.

V gene TRBV6-1 combines with J gene TRBJ2-1, with a tentative D call TRBD2 (5 bases). Looked up from germline, CDR1 is MNHNS and CDR2 is SASEGT. The CDR3 has 16 residues. V gave up 3 bases and J gave up 8 bases, with 20 bases separating them. The CDR3 region is CASSDHDSLIGDEQFF. CDR3 DNA sequence: TGTGCCAGCAGTGACCATGACTCCCTCATCGGGGATGAGCAGTTCTTC.

This chain connects TRBV5-1 to TRBJ2-5; TRBD1 matches 7 bases. Trimming at V came to 5 bases and at J to 0 bases, leaving 7 bases not matched to a gene. Germline CDR1 reads SGHRS; CDR2 reads YFSETQ. The CDR3 totals 15 residues. The CDR3 DNA sequence: TGCGCCAGCAGGGGGACAGTAGGGAACCAAGAGACCCAGTACTTC. Amino acid sequence: CASRGTVGNQETQYF.

This clone came up a few times. The rearrangement uses TRBV5-6 and TRBJ2-1; TRBD2 matches 10 bases. Trimming cost V 4 bases and J 8 bases; bases outside gene matches: 6. Germline lookup yields CDR1 SGHDT and CDR2 YYEEEE. CDR3 length: 14 residues. The CDR3 loop is CASSASGGADEQFF. The CDR3, as DNA: TGTGCCAGCAGCGCAAGCGGGGGGGCAGATGAGCAGTTCTTC.

The rearrangement joins TRBV7-6 to TRBJ2-3; 8 bases agree with TRBD2. Germline-derived CDR1 and CDR2 are SGHVS and FNYEAQ. This CDR3 is 15 amino acids long. The J segment lost 4 bases and the V segment lost 5 bases, leaving 8 bases of the junction unmatched. CDR3 DNA sequence: TGTGCCAGCAGCCCCCGCAGCGGGGGTTCAGATACGCAGTATTTT. Protein: CASSPRSGGSDTQYF.

This clone has a handful of counts. The chain recombines TRBV18 with TRBJ2-1; 10 bases agree with TRBD2. Germline loops: CDR1 KGHSH, CDR2 LQKENI. The trim removed 2 bases at V and 6 bases at J, leaving 10 bases unmatched. The CDR3 contains 17 residues. The CDR3 coding sequence is TGTGCCAGCTCACCATATATGGCCCAGCGGGGGGGCAATGAGCAGTTCTTC. This gives the protein CASSPYMAQRGGNEQFF.

This clone was found a few times. This rearrangement joins TRBV4-2 to TRBJ1-6; tentatively, D is TRBD1 (6 bases). V was cut by 4 bases and J by 5 bases, with 12 bases left in between. The germline V gene has CDR1 LGHNA and CDR2 YNFKEQ. The CDR3 runs to 15 residues. CDR3 loop: CASSREGHNNSPLHF. CDR3 DNA: TGTGCCAGCAGCCGAGAGGGACATAATAATTCACCCCTCCACTTT.

The chain is built from TRBV5-8 and TRBJ2-1; the match to TRBD2 covers 8 bases. With 4 bases clipped from V and 5 bases from J, the junction kept 8 bases outside the gene matches. This CDR3 comprises 15 residues. CDR1 SGHTS and CDR2 YDEGEE come from the germline V gene. Written as DNA, the CDR3 is TGTGCCAGCAGCCCGCCCAGGCGGGGGGACAATGAGCAGTTCTTC. It codes for CASSPPRRGDNEQFF.

This clone was counted only a few times. V usage is TRBV4-2 and J usage is TRBJ1-1; D possibly corresponds to TRBD1 (6 bases). The CDR3 is 15 residues long. The germline V gene encodes CDR1 LGHNA and CDR2 YNFKEQ. The V gene lost 3 bases and the J gene lost 5 bases, with 16 bases spanning the gap. CDR3 nucleotides: TGTGCCAGCAGCCATTTGGGACACGAAGGGACTGAAGCTTTCTTT. This encodes CASSHLGHEGTEAFF.

This clone was counted only a few times. The V and J genes are TRBV25-1 and TRBJ2-1; TRBD2 is a possible D gene (5 bases). This CDR3 spans 12 amino acids. In germline, CDR1 is MGHDK, CDR2 SYGVNS. V was clipped by 7 bases and J by 6 bases, with 10 bases between them. DNA for the CDR3: TGTGCCAGCATTTCCGGGGTCAATGAGCAGTTCTTC. Translated: CASISGVNEQFF.

The chain combines TRBV6-6 with TRBJ2-1; 8 positions agree with TRBD2. Germline loops: CDR1 MNHNY, CDR2 SVGAGI (reference sequence). The CDR3 runs to 13 residues. J lost 7 bases, V lost 9 bases, and 8 bases had no gene match. CDR3 coding DNA: TGTGCCAGTCGTAGGACTAGCAATAATGAGCAGTTCTTC. Protein sequence: CASRRTSNNEQFF.

The chain uses TRBV6-5 and TRBJ2-1; TRBD2 aligns across 11 bases. The CDR3 runs 15 residues. Trimming cost V 7 bases and J 4 bases; bases outside gene matches: 6. CDR1 is MNHEY and CDR2 is SVGAGI in the germline V gene. CDR3 DNA sequence: TGTGCCAGCAATGCCGGGACTAGCGGTTACAATGAGCAGTTCTTC. This translates into CASNAGTSGYNEQFF.

This clone appeared a few times. The chain has TRBV19 and TRBJ1-6; the match to TRBD1 covers 8 bases. The germline V gene has CDR1 LNHDA and CDR2 SQIVND (reference sequence). Unmatched junction bases numbered 6, after V lost 5 bases and J lost 9 bases. The CDR3 covers 14 residues. In DNA form, the CDR3 reads TGTGCCAGTAGTCCTGACAGGGGAGGTTCACCCCTCCACTTT. This codes for CASSPDRGGSPLHF.

The chain combines TRBV5-1 with TRBJ2-5; D possibly corresponds to TRBD2 (5 bases). The DNA matches TRBJ2-7 better at its end, which makes the J call doubtful. Germline V gene lookup returns CDR1 SGHRS and CDR2 YFSETQ. CDR3 length: 15 residues. As DNA, the CDR3 is TGCGCCAGCAGCTTGGGGGCAGCGGACGCCTACGAGCAGTACTTC. Encoded protein: CASSLGAADAYEQYF.

This clone occurred a few times. The chain couples TRBV2 to TRBJ2-3; 11 nucleotides match TRBD2. Germline V gene data show CDR1 as SNHLY and CDR2 as FYNNEI. J lost 2 bases, V lost 4 bases, and 2 bases had no gene match. The CDR3 has 15 residues. CDR3 region: CASSVAGGPTDTQYF. The CDR3 region has the DNA TGTGCCAGCAGTGTAGCGGGGGGGCCCACAGATACGCAGTATTTT.

This clone has a handful of counts. The chain is built from TRBV30 and TRBJ2-3; D gene uncertain. V was clipped by 4 bases and J by 0 bases, with 5 bases between them. Germline CDR1 and CDR2: GTSNPN and SVGIG (reference sequence). This CDR3 comprises 12 residues. CDR3 DNA sequence: TGTGCCTGGACTCTGAGCACAGATACGCAGTATTTT. This codes for CAWTLSTDTQYF.

This clone was observed a handful of times. The chain joins TRBV30 to TRBJ1-1; possibly TRBD1 for D (5 bases). Germline-derived CDR1 and CDR2 are GTSNPN and SVGIG (reference sequence). V lost 3 bases to trimming and J lost 10 bases, with 12 bases between them. The CDR3 has 11 amino acids. This CDR3 reads CAWRWGELAFF. The CDR3 DNA sequence: TGTGCCTGGAGGTGGGGGGAATTAGCTTTCTTT.